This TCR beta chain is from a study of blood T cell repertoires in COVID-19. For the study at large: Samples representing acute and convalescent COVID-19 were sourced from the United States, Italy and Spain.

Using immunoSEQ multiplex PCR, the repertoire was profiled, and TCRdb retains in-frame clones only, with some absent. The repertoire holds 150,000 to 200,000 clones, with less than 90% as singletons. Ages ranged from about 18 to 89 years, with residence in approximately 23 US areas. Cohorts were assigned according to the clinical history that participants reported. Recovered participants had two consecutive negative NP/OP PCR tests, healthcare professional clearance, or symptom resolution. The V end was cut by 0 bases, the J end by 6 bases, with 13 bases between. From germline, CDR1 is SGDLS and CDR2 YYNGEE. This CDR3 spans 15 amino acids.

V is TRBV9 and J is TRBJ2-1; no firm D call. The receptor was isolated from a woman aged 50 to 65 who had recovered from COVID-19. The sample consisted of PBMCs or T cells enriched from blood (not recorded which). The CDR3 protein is CASSVDPGWSNEQFF. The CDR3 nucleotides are TGTGCCAGCAGCGTAGATCCCGGGTGGTCCAATGAGCAGTTCTTC.